Listed below are T cell receptor beta chains from one sample, sequenced in a study of blood T cell repertoires in COVID-19. Repertoires were generated with immunoSEQ multiplex PCR, while TCRdb's copy carries only in-frame clones and drops some. The sample has about 160,000 clones; more than 60% are singletons. The source material was peripheral blood. The receptor source for this set is a man aged 55-75 years with acute or convalescent COVID-19. CDR3s leave out the opening cysteine and the closing phenylalanine or tryptophan.

j_call v_call cdr3_aa
TRBJ2-6 TRBV2 ASSVSGFSGANVLT
TRBJ1-6 TRBV4-1 ASSDGDRVNSPLH
TRBJ2-7 TRBV2 ASSGRTGGSYEQY
TRBJ2-3 TRBV3-1/TRBV3-2 ASSPQGSGGALTDTQY
TRBJ1-2 TRBV30 ALESSGGDYGYT
TRBJ1-4 TRBV19 ASSRDRVGEEKLF
TRBJ2-7 TRBV9 ASSLTRDRDEQY
TRBJ2-3 TRBV10-3 AILRGDSSTDTQY
TRBJ1-2 TRBV3-1/TRBV3-2 ASSQRSFYGYT
TRBJ1-6 TRBV19 ATRRGGTPLH
TRBJ2-5 TRBV19 ASSIGRSPQETQY
TRBJ2-3 TRBV5-4 ASSRGGDRGTDTQY
TRBJ2-7 TRBV24-1 ATSDPGQGYEQY
TRBJ2-7 TRBV29-1 SSLTWGGQSYEQY
TRBJ1-1 TRBV10-3 AIKQGETEAF
TRBJ1-1 TRBV7-2 ASSLRYTGAYATEAF
TRBJ2-1 TRBV27 ASSFFLGGGSYNEQF
TRBJ1-5 TRBV2 ASSRDSPNQPQH
TRBJ2-1 TRBV9 ASSVGSGVENEQF
TRBJ1-1 TRBV11-2 ASSYRETEAF
TRBJ1-1 TRBV19 ASSIRGYNTEAF
TRBJ2-3 TRBV11-2 ASSLRGFTDTQY
TRBJ1-2 TRBV7-3 ASSPTDRGLLNGYT
TRBJ1-1 TRBV5-6 ASSFGTTGRAF
TRBJ2-2 TRBV5-1 ASSGGTGGARGTGELF
TRBJ1-5 TRBV6-2/TRBV6-3 ASSQRKTGAQH
TRBJ2-3 TRBV30 ASTTGNTDTQY
TRBJ1-4 TRBV12-3/TRBV12-4 ASREGLFEKLF
TRBJ2-4 TRBV5-5 ASSLGQILAKNIQY
TRBJ1-6 TRBV7-3 ASSALGGANSPLH
TRBJ1-6 TRBV6-1 ASSDSGNSPLH
TRBJ2-7 TRBV5-6 ASSTNPGHNSYEQY
TRBJ2-3 TRBV12-3/TRBV12-4 ARQGNSTDTQY
TRBJ2-5 TRBV2 ASSEGSRGETQY
TRBJ2-7 TRBV7-2 ASSFWTGISYEQY
TRBJ1-6 TRBV5-1 ASSLAGTAYSPLH
TRBJ2-5 TRBV27 ASRRIPTGSDY
TRBJ2-1 TRBV7-9 ASRSPRTGGHEQF
TRBJ1-2 TRBV12-3/TRBV12-4 ASSFGTGGYT
TRBJ2-6 TRBV5-1 ASSGGTGISGANVLT
TRBJ2-2 TRBV5-4 ASSLQGTGELF
TRBJ2-1 TRBV7-3 ASSPGGAYNEQF